Presented here are 19 T cell receptor beta chains from one specimen sequenced in a study of cytomegalovirus exposure and HLA in healthy donors. The primer mix had 60 Vbeta and 13 Jbeta primers. Profiling relied on immunoSEQ multiplex PCR, and the TCRdb table lists in-frame clones only, not all of them. The table records about 200,000 clones, 82% of them present only once. The sequenced material came from PBMCs. These TCRs come from a man aged 40-49 years in good health and CMV-seropositive.

This clone was counted only a few times. The chain is built from TRBV5-4 and TRBJ2-7, with TRBD1 matching over 7 bases. After removal of 4 bases from V and 7 bases from J, the junction contained 11 bases not matched to a gene. The length of the CDR3 is 14 residues. The germline gives CDR1 SGHNT, CDR2 YYREEE (reference sequence). The CDR3 loop reads CASSPGTATKEQYF. The DNA for the CDR3 is TGTGCCAGCAGCCCTGGGACAGCTACGAAGGAGCAGTACTTC.

The chain combines TRBV11-3 with TRBJ2-3, with 15 bases that match TRBD2. The CDR3 runs 16 residues. Germline assignment: CDR1 SGHNT and CDR2 YENEEA. Trimming cost V 5 bases and J 4 bases; bases outside gene matches: 4. CDR3 residues: CASSPRTSGRADTQYF. CDR3 in DNA: TGTGCCAGCAGCCCCCGGACTAGCGGGAGGGCAGATACGCAGTATTTT.

This clone was observed a handful of times. The chain uses TRBV6-1 and TRBJ1-4, with D perhaps TRBD1 (6 bases). The CDR3 totals 15 residues. CDR1 is MNHNS and CDR2 is SASEGT in the germline V gene. Deletions cut 8 bases from V and 7 bases from J, with 20 bases between. The chain's CDR3 is CASAQAGGGFEKLFF. The CDR3 DNA follows: TGTGCCAGCGCCCAGGCGGGGGGCGGGTTTGAAAAACTGTTTTTT.

The chain combines TRBV2 with TRBJ1-5; 8 bases match TRBD1. The CDR3 consists of 16 residues. Germline V gene data show CDR1 as SNHLY and CDR2 as FYNNEI. V was pared by 4 bases and J by 0 bases, with 5 bases of the junction left unmatched. The CDR3 region is CASSGNRGYSNQPQHF. The CDR3 DNA follows: TGTGCCAGCAGTGGGAACAGGGGGTATAGCAATCAGCCCCAGCATTTT.

This clone was seen a few times. The V call is TRBV4-1, the J call TRBJ1-2; 7 nucleotides align to TRBD1. The V segment lost 5 bases and the J segment 4 bases; nucleotides outside the gene matches: 4. Germline CDR1 and CDR2: MGHRA and YSYEKL. The CDR3 consists of 13 residues. DNA for the CDR3: TGCGCCAGCAGCGCAGGGACAGCCTATGGCTACACCTTC. It encodes CASSAGTAYGYTF.

The V gene is TRBV19, the J gene TRBJ1-3; the match to TRBD1 covers 8 bases. J lost 0 bases, V lost 6 bases, and 4 bases had no gene match. CDR3 length: 15 amino acids. Germline CDR1 LNHDA, CDR2 SQIVND (reference sequence). In DNA, the CDR3 is TGTGCCAGTAGCCCAGGGACAGGCTCTGGAAACACCATATATTTT. It is translated as CASSPGTGSGNTIYF.

The V gene is TRBV5-6, the J gene TRBJ1-3; D gene ambiguous. Germline V gene lookup returns CDR1 SGHDT and CDR2 YYEEEE. This CDR3 is 15 amino acids long. V was cut by 5 bases and J by 1 base, with 13 bases left in between. The CDR3 DNA is TGTGCCAGCAGTGGTTTGGGCGATTCTGGAAACACCATATATTTT. Protein: CASSGLGDSGNTIYF.

There are a few counts of this clone. The chain employs TRBV19 and TRBJ1-1; D is perhaps TRBD1 (5 bases). V shed 2 bases and J shed 1 base, with 17 bases lying between them. This CDR3 contains 17 residues. CDR1 and CDR2 (germline): LNHDA, SQIVND (reference sequence). CDR3 sequence reads: CASSIRRGTAPNTEAFF. CDR3 bases: TGTGCCAGTAGTATAAGGCGGGGGACGGCCCCGAACACTGAAGCTTTCTTT.

This rearrangement joins TRBV6-1 to TRBJ2-3; 7 bases fit TRBD2. V lost 9 bases, J lost 1 base, and 7 bases stayed unmatched. The CDR3 runs to 14 residues. Germline V gene sequence: CDR1 MNHNS, CDR2 SASEGT. For the CDR3, the DNA is TGTGCCAGTGAAGAGCGGGGACGCACAGATACGCAGTATTTT. It codes for CASEERGRTDTQYF.

The chain is built from TRBV15 and TRBJ2-7; 12 bases agree with TRBD2. V lost 0 bases to trimming and J lost 5 bases; unmatched junction nucleotides: 8. Germline lookup yields CDR1 LNHNV and CDR2 YYDKDF (reference sequence). The CDR3 length is 17 residues. The chain's CDR3 is CATSRDPSGRASHEQYF. Here the CDR3 DNA reads TGTGCCACCAGCAGAGATCCTAGCGGGAGGGCCAGCCACGAGCAGTACTTC. The entire variable domain, with the rest obtained from reference TRBV15 and TRBJ2-7, is as follows: DAMVIQNPRYQVTQFGKPVTLSCSQTLNHNVMYWYQQKSSQAPKLLFHYYDKDFNNEADTPDNFQSRRPNTSFCFLDIRSPGLGDTAMYLCATSRDPSGRASHEQYFGPGTRLTVT.

This chain connects TRBV2 to TRBJ2-1; 13 bases map to TRBD2. The germline gives CDR1 SNHLY, CDR2 FYNNEI. The CDR3 has 19 amino acids. Trimming took 6 bases from V and 3 from J; bases not matched to a gene: 14. CDR3 DNA sequence: TGTGCCAGCAGCCCCAGGGGTCCGGGACTAGCGGGAATCTACAATGAGCAGTTCTTC. Protein product: CASSPRGPGLAGIYNEQFF. The whole variable domain, filled in from reference TRBV2 and TRBJ2-1, reads EPEVTQTPSHQVTQMGQEVILRCVPISNHLYFYWYRQILGQKVEFLVSFYNNEISEKSEIFDDQFSVERPDGSNFTLKIRSTKLEDSAMYFCASSPRGPGLAGIYNEQFFGPGTRLTVL.

The chain recombines TRBV5-4 with TRBJ2-1, with D maybe TRBD2 (6 bases). Germline CDR1 and CDR2: SGHNT and YYREEE (reference sequence). The CDR3 covers 18 residues. The V end lost 4 bases, the J end lost 5 bases, and 25 bases lay between the germline ends. The CDR3 sequence: CASSRGGGGIADDNEQFF. CDR3 sequence (DNA): TGTGCCAGCAGCCGTGGTGGAGGTGGGATAGCGGATGACAATGAGCAGTTCTTC. The variable domain in full, with the rest retrieved from reference TRBV5-4 and TRBJ2-1, is ETGVTQSPTHLIKTRGQQVTLRCSSQSGHNTVSWYQQALGQGPQFIFQYYREEENGRGNFPPRFSGLQFPNYSSELNVNALELDDSALYLCASSRGGGGIADDNEQFFGPGTRLTVL.

V gene TRBV27 combines with J gene TRBJ2-7, with 11 bases fitting TRBD2. CDR1 and CDR2 (germline): MNHEY, SMNVEV (reference sequence). The CDR3 runs to 10 residues. CDR3 sequence: CASRPGLAAV. The CDR3 bases are TGTGCCAGCAGACCGGGACTAGCGGCGGTC.

The rearrangement joins TRBV29-1 to TRBJ2-7; possibly TRBD1 for D (6 bases). The germline V and J ends were trimmed by 4 bases and 3 bases, with 13 bases remaining between them. This CDR3 comprises 13 residues. Germline-derived CDR1 and CDR2 are SQVTM and ANQGSEA. The CDR3 region is CSVVQGQGYEQYF. CDR3 DNA: TGCAGCGTTGTGCAGGGGCAGGGCTACGAGCAGTACTTC.

The V gene is TRBV5-4, the J gene TRBJ2-5; 16 bases align to TRBD2. The DNA end is a closer match to TRBJ2-7, so the J assignment may be wrong. This CDR3 has 16 residues. Germline loops: CDR1 SGHNT, CDR2 YYREEE (reference sequence). DNA of the CDR3: TGTGCCAGCAGCCCGGGACTAGCGGGAGGGCAGCACGAGCAGTACTTC. It translates to CASSPGLAGGQHEQYF.

The chain is built from TRBV5-1 and TRBJ2-3; D perhaps matches TRBD1 (6 bases). In germline, CDR1 is SGHRS, CDR2 YFSETQ. This CDR3 spans 14 amino acids. Trimming took 4 bases from V and 2 from J, leaving 11 bases between them. CDR3 in DNA: TGCGCCAGCAGCCCCTGGACAGCCACAGATACGCAGTATTTT. It codes for CASSPWTATDTQYF.

V is TRBV5-6 and J is TRBJ2-3, with TRBD2 identical over 13 bases. CDR1 is SGHDT, CDR2 YYEEEE, per germline. The J segment lost 3 bases and the V segment lost 3 bases, leaving 7 bases of the junction unmatched. The CDR3 consists of 17 residues. CDR3 residues: CASSSFGLAGVTDTQYF. Here the CDR3 DNA reads TGTGCCAGCAGCTCATTTGGACTAGCGGGAGTTACAGATACGCAGTATTTT.

The V call is TRBV5-1, the J call TRBJ2-7, with TRBD2 identical over 9 bases. The CDR3 sequence is 17 residues long. The junction had 13 bases not matched to a gene; V was cut back by 0 bases and J by 6 bases. CDR1 SGHRS and CDR2 YFSETQ come from the germline V gene. The CDR3 sequence: CASSLDLAGVGAGEQYF. The CDR3 nucleotides read TGCGCCAGCAGCTTGGATTTAGCGGGAGTTGGGGCTGGCGAGCAGTACTTC.

V usage is TRBV2 and J usage is TRBJ1-6, with D perhaps TRBD1 (6 bases). Trimming took 10 bases from V and 7 from J, leaving 17 bases between them. This CDR3 has 14 amino acids. Germline V gene lookup returns CDR1 SNHLY and CDR2 FYNNEI. CDR3 in DNA: TGTGCCACCCACACAGGGTTTAGCAATTCACCCCTCCACTTT. Translated, it gives CATHTGFSNSPLHF.